This T cell receptor beta chain was obtained from a study of identical twins. CDR3 length: 12 amino acids. V was shortened by 5 bases and J by 1 base, with 5 bases between the two germline ends. Germline values: CDR1 SNHLY, CDR2 FYNNEI. This clonotype has at least ten counts. From the 5' RACE reads, TCRdb called clonotypes with MiXCR, one entry per CDR3 protein. The data contain some 900,000 distinct CDR3 sequences, 9% to 15% of them singletons. These same records also appear under a second study, on yellow fever vaccine responses in identical twins.

The source of this sequence is a woman under 30 in good health. The chain links TRBV2 to TRBJ1-1; D is unclear. Input material: PBMCs. The CDR3 loop is CASSSKNTEAFF. As DNA, the CDR3 is TGTGCCAGCAGTTCCAAGAACACTGAAGCTTTCTTT.